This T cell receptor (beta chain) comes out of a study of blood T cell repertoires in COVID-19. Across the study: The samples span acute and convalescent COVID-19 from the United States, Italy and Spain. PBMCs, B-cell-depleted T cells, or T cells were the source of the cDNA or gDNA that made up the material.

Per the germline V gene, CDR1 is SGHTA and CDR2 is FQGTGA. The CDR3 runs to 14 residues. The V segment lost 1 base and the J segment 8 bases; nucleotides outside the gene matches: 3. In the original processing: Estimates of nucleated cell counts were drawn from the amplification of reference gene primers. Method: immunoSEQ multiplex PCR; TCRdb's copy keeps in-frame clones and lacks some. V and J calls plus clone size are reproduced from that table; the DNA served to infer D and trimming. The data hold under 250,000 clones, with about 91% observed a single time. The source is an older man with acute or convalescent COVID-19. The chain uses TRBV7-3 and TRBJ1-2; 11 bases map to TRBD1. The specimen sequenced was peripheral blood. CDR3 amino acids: CASSLMGQGGGYTF. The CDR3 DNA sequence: TGTGCCAGCAGCTTAATGGGACAGGGGGGAGGCTACACCTTC.